These 13 T cell receptor beta chains were all obtained from the same sample, sequenced in a study of brain T cells in children with intractable seizures (dated by TCRdb to the early 2020s). This specimen's time point label, interpreted: blood from clinic visit 5 months post-surgery; TSC patient then seizure free. The library was obtained by the immunoSEQ multiplex PCR assay. The source is immuneACCESS, and TCRdb retained only in-frame sequences with V and J called. Part of the clones is not carried over; for the studies checked, unresolved V genes explain less than half of this, and the remainder is unexplained. For this sample there are approximately 330,000 clones; 93% appear just once. About 5.8% of the sample is taken by the ten largest. The sample here was peripheral blood, taken approximately 5 months after surgery. These TCRs come from a boy under two years old with tuberous sclerosis and intractable seizures.

The gene calls are TRBV5-3 and TRBJ2-2; TRBD2 matches 10 bases. TRBV5-3 is marked as an open reading frame, function uncertain. The CDR3 covers 15 residues. The trim removed 4 bases at V and 5 bases at J, leaving 5 bases unmatched. The CDR3 is CARSRLAGVTGELFF. The CDR3 coding sequence is TGTGCCAGAAGCCGTCTAGCGGGAGTTACCGGGGAGCTGTTTTTT.

The rearrangement uses TRBV6-2 or TRBV6-3 and TRBJ2-2, with 10 positions matching TRBD1. This CDR3 contains 16 residues. V lost 5 bases, J lost 5 bases, and 8 bases stayed unmatched. CDR1 is MNHEY, CDR2 SVGEGT, per germline. This CDR3 is CASSKFRDRGTGELFF. CDR3 nucleotides: TGTGCCAGCAGTAAATTTAGGGACAGGGGTACCGGGGAGCTGTTTTTT.

This clone was recorded a few times. The rearrangement uses TRBV5-1 and TRBJ1-6; D is unclear. CDR3 size: 14 residues. Germline-derived CDR1 and CDR2 are SGHRS and YFSETQ. V dropped 3 bases and J dropped 7 bases, with 11 bases sitting between them. CDR3 bases: TGCGCCAGCAGCTCGGACGTAAGGAATTCACCCCTCCACTTT. Its protein is CASSSDVRNSPLHF.

The chain couples TRBV12-3 or TRBV12-4 to TRBJ2-7, with D tentatively TRBD1 (7 bases). V was trimmed by 4 bases and J by 3 bases, leaving 10 bases between them. The CDR3 loop spans 13 amino acids. The CDR3, as DNA: TGTGCCAGCAGTTGGGGGGACAGCTACGAGCAGTACTTC. Translation: CASSWGDSYEQYF.

The V and J genes are TRBV19 and TRBJ1-5, with D unclear. Germline V gene data show CDR1 as LNHDA and CDR2 as SQIVND (reference sequence). Trimming left V 3 bases short and J 7 bases short, with 7 bases between. This CDR3 has 12 residues. The CDR3 sequence is CASSIGFQPQHF. CDR3 in DNA: TGTGCCAGTAGTATCGGGTTCCAGCCCCAGCATTTT. The variable domain in full, with the rest retrieved from reference TRBV19 and TRBJ1-5, is DGGITQSPKYLFRKEGQNVTLSCEQNLNHDAMYWYRQDPGQGLRLIYYSQIVNDFQKGDIAEGYSVSREKKESFPLTVTSAQKNPTAFYLCASSIGFQPQHFGDGTRLSIL.

The chain carries TRBV12-2 and TRBJ1-6. TRBV12-2 is a known pseudogene. CDR3 size: 15 residues. CDR3 in amino acids: CASRRETETDSPLHF. Here the CDR3 DNA reads TGTGCAAGTCGCAGGGAGACCGAGACGGATTCACCCCTCCACTTT.

The rearrangement joins TRBV7-2 to TRBJ1-6, with unresolved D. The CDR3 runs 11 residues. Germline values: CDR1 SGHTA, CDR2 FQGNSA. V shed 3 bases and J shed 10 bases, with 4 bases lying between them. DNA of the CDR3: TGTGCCAGCAGCTTTGGGTCACCCCTCCACTTT. Protein sequence: CASSFGSPLHF.

V is TRBV22-1 and J is TRBJ2-5. TRBV22-1 is recorded as a pseudogene. This CDR3 region has 14 residues. CDR3 in DNA: TGTCCTGGGAGCCCCTACGAAGGTGAAGAGACCCAGTACTTC. Its translation is CPGSPYEGEETQYF.

As for this clone: At one end, the junction sequence differs from germline, possibly due to a read error. V gene TRBV4-1 combines with J gene TRBJ2-1; 8 bases fit TRBD1. Germline V lookup: CDR1 MGHRA, CDR2 YSYEKL. The CDR3 extends over 13 amino acids. The chain's CDR3 is CASSHIGDRPKVF. CDR3 DNA sequence: TGCGCCAGCAGCCATATAGGGGACAGGCCCAAGGTCTTC.

This clone was seen just once. The rearrangement uses TRBV4-1 and TRBJ1-5; TRBD1 might be the D (6 bases). V dropped 3 bases and J dropped 0 bases, with 18 bases sitting between them. Germline CDR1 MGHRA, CDR2 YSYEKL. This CDR3 spans 18 amino acids. The CDR3, as DNA: TGCGCCAGCAGCCACTCGGCAGTCAGGGGATATAGCAATCAGCCCCAGCATTTT. This encodes CASSHSAVRGYSNQPQHF.

The chain links TRBV4-2 to TRBJ2-6; TRBD1 aligns across 7 bases. V lost 8 bases to trimming and J lost 2 bases; unmatched junction nucleotides: 12. Germline V CDR1 and CDR2: LGHNA, YNFKEQ. This CDR3 has 17 amino acids. The CDR3 spells CASGRQGISPGANVLTF. Written as DNA, the CDR3 is TGTGCCAGCGGGAGACAGGGAATCTCTCCTGGGGCCAACGTCCTGACTTTC.

The chain joins TRBV4-1 to TRBJ1-1, with 8 nucleotides matching TRBD1. In germline, CDR1 is MGHRA, CDR2 YSYEKL. V gave up 3 bases and J gave up 3 bases; unmatched junction bases: 6. This CDR3 contains 15 residues. Here the CDR3 reads CASSQMNRGYTEAFF. DNA of the CDR3: TGCGCCAGCAGCCAGATGAACAGGGGGTACACTGAAGCTTTCTTT.

The J gene is TRBJ2-3, the V gene TRBV4-1; 8 bases are a match to TRBD2. The CDR3 consists of 16 residues. The germline V gene has CDR1 MGHRA and CDR2 YSYEKL. Unmatched junction bases numbered 5, after V lost 1 base and J lost 2 bases. The CDR3 nucleotides read TGCGCCAGCAGCCAAGGGACTAGCAGAGTCACAGATACGCAGTATTTT. Encoded protein: CASSQGTSRVTDTQYF.